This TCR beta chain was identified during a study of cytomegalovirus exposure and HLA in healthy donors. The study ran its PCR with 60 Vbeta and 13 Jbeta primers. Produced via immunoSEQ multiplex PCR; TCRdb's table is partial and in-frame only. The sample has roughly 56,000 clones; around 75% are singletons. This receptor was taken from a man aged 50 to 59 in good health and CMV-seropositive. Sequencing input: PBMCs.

The DNA for the CDR3 is TGTGCCAGCAGCTTGGGGCAGGGCGCTGGCTACACCTTC. Protein sequence: CASSLGQGAGYTF. The V call is TRBV5-6, the J call TRBJ1-2; D is possibly TRBD1 (5 bases). The V gene's germline CDR1 is SGHDT and CDR2 YYEEEE. This CDR3 spans 13 amino acids. Deletions cut 0 bases from V and 7 bases from J, with 10 bases between.